The clone carrying this T cell receptor (beta chain) came up a few times. The data originate from a study of blood T cells in healthy people across ages. Study as a whole: Template switching retrieved approximately one barcoded beta molecule for each two T cells.

It was with a sample-barcoded 5' primer and a J-beta primer mix that a second PCR of roughly 7 to 12 cycles was run. TCRdb redid the calling of the 5' RACE reads with MiXCR, one entry per CDR3 protein. The table records 550,000 to 600,000 distinct CDR3 sequences, 27% of them present only once. Germline V gene sequence: CDR1 SGHDN, CDR2 FVKESK. Trimming cost V 0 bases and J 4 bases, with 13 bases left between them. The CDR3 spans 16 residues. Material: blood. V and J are TRBV14 and TRBJ1-3, with D maybe TRBD1 (5 bases). This receptor was taken from a woman aged 65 to 85 in good health. CDR3 protein: CASSQDHGASGNTIYF. The CDR3 nucleotides are TGTGCCAGCAGCCAAGATCACGGGGCGTCGGGAAACACCATATATTTT.